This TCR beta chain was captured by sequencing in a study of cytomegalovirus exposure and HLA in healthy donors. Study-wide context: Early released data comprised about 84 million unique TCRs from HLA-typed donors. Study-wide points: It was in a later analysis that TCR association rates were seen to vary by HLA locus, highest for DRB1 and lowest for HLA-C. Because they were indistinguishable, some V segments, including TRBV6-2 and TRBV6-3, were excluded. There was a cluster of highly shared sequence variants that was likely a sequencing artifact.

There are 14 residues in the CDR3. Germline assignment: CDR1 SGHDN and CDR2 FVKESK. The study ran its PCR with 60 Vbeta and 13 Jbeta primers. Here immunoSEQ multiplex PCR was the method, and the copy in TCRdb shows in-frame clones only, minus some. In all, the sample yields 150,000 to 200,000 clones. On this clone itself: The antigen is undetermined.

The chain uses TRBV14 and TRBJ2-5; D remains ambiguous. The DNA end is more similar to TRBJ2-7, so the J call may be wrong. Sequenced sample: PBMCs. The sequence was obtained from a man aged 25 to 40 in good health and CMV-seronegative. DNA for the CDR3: TGTGCCAGCAGCGATAGAGGAGACCTCTACGAGCAGTACTTC. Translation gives CASSDRGDLYEQYF.